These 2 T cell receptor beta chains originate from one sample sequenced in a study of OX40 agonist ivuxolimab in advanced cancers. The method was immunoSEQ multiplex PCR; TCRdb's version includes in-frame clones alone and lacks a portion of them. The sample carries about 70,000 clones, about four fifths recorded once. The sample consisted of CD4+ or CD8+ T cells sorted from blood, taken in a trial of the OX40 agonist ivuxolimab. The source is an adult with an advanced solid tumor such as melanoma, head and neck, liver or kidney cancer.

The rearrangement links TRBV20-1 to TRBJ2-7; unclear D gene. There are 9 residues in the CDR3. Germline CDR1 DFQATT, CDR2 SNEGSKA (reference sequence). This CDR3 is CSASRPGCV. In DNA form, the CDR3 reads TGCAGTGCTTCCCGACCGGGTTGCGTC.

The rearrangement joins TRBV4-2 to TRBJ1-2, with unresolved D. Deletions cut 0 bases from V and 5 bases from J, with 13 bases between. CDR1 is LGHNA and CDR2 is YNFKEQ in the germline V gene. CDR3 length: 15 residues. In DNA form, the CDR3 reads TGTGCCAGCAGCCAAGATAGCCAAATCGGGTATGGCTACACCTTC. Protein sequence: CASSQDSQIGYGYTF.